This T cell receptor beta chain originates from a study of blood T cell repertoires in COVID-19. Germline V CDR1 and CDR2: SEHNR, FQNEAQ (reference sequence). CDR3 size: 18 residues. Trimming removed 6 bases at V and 0 bases at J, with 20 bases between. The participants were between roughly 18 and 89 years old and came from some 23 US areas. In the original analysis: Nucleated cell number was recorded as an estimate derived from reference gene primer amplification. Data came from immunoSEQ multiplex PCR; TCRdb stores just in-frame clones and leaves some out. V and J calls and clone size follow that table, whereas D and trimming were derived from the DNA. The repertoire holds approximately 330,000 clones, with 80% to 90% as singletons.

The J gene is TRBJ1-4, the V gene TRBV7-9; a weak D match, TRBD1 (6 bases). The sequence was obtained from a woman aged 35 to 49 with acute COVID-19. Sequencing input: PBMCs or T cells enriched from blood (not recorded which). The CDR3 spells CASRPKQGSLTTNEKLFF. The CDR3 region has the DNA TGTGCCAGCAGGCCGAAACAGGGTTCTTTGACAACTAATGAAAAACTGTTTTTT. The full variable domain, completed using reference TRBV7-9 and TRBJ1-4, is DTGVSQNPRHKITKRGQNVTFRCDPISEHNRLYWYRQTLGQGPEFLTYFQNEAQLEKSRLLSDRFSAERPKGSFSTLEIQRTEQGDSAMYLCASRPKQGSLTTNEKLFFGSGTQLSVL.